The 29 T cell receptor beta chains listed next were all sequenced from one sample in a study of CD8 T cells in Susac syndrome. After extraction with the RNeasy kit, roughly 0.45 to 1 ug of the RNA was reverse transcribed using random hexamers. MiXCR was run by TCRdb on the immunoSEQ multiplex PCR reads, yielding one entry per CDR3 protein. The profile covers 150,000 to 180,000 distinct CDR3 sequences, with roughly 95% appearing a single time and 0.14% to 0.15% taken by the ten largest. The sequenced sample was CD8+ T cells from PBMCs. The receptor set was obtained from a human donor with multiple sclerosis.

The J gene is TRBJ2-6, the V gene TRBV12-3 or TRBV12-4; perhaps TRBD2 as D (5 bases). Trimming left V 0 bases short and J 4 bases short, with 22 bases between. The CDR3 runs to 20 residues. The CDR3 DNA is TGTGCCAGCAGTTTAGCTTGGTCAGGCGGACTCGTCCCAGGGGCCAACGTCCTGACTTTC. It translates to CASSLAWSGGLVPGANVLTF.

The CDR3 nucleotides read TGCGCCAGCAGCTTGGAGGGACTACACACAGATACGCAGTATTTT. It encodes CASSLEGLHTDTQYF. V usage is TRBV5-1 and J usage is TRBJ2-3, with 7 bases that match TRBD2. This CDR3 has 15 residues. Unmatched junction bases numbered 3, after V lost 0 bases and J lost 2 bases. CDR1 and CDR2 from the germline V gene are SGHRS and YFSETQ.

The V call is TRBV13, the J call TRBJ2-3, with D tentatively TRBD2 (5 bases). CDR3 length: 15 amino acids. Germline V gene lookup returns CDR1 PRHDT and CDR2 FYEKMQ (reference sequence). Trimming shortened V by 5 bases and J by 2 bases, and 14 bases separated the two germline ends. The CDR3 sequence is CASSRTLQTTDTQYF. The CDR3 nucleotides read TGTGCCAGCAGCCGGACTCTTCAGACCACAGATACGCAGTATTTT. Full variable domain (outside the CDR3, taken from reference TRBV13 and TRBJ2-3): AAGVIQSPRHLIKEKRETATLKCYPIPRHDTVYWYQQGPGQDPQFLISFYEKMQSDKGSIPDRFSAQQFSDYHSELNMSSLELGDSALYFCASSRTLQTTDTQYFGPGTRLTVL.

The rearrangement uses TRBV5-4 and TRBJ2-1, with D possibly being TRBD1 (6 bases). V shed 3 bases and J shed 5 bases, with 15 bases lying between them. Germline CDR1 is SGHNT and CDR2 is YYREEE (reference sequence). This CDR3 contains 15 residues. As DNA, the CDR3 is TGTGCCAGCAGCTCAAGGAAAGACAGGAACAATGAGCAGTTCTTC. It yields the protein CASSSRKDRNNEQFF. Combining the CDR3 with reference TRBV5-4 and TRBJ2-1 gives the whole variable domain ETGVTQSPTHLIKTRGQQVTLRCSSQSGHNTVSWYQQALGQGPQFIFQYYREEENGRGNFPPRFSGLQFPNYSSELNVNALELDDSALYLCASSSRKDRNNEQFFGPGTRLTVL.

The rearrangement joins TRBV13 to TRBJ2-7, with a possible D match to TRBD1 (6 bases). The CDR3 loop spans 13 amino acids. The germline V gene has CDR1 PRHDT and CDR2 FYEKMQ (reference sequence). Trimming took off 1 base at V and 6 bases at J, with 10 bases between the two ends. The CDR3 nucleotides read TGTGCCAGCAGCTTAGAGGCAGGGGTCGAGCAGTACTTC. Its protein is CASSLEAGVEQYF.

The genes are TRBV6-5 and TRBJ1-1; D gene unclear. Trimming stripped 2 bases from V and 2 bases from J, with 9 bases between. Germline V lookup: CDR1 MNHEY, CDR2 SVGAGI. This CDR3 is built from 14 residues. The CDR3 spells CASSYGILNTEAFF. The CDR3 DNA sequence: TGTGCCAGCAGTTACGGCATCCTCAACACTGAAGCTTTCTTT.

This sequence joins TRBV20-1 and TRBJ1-1; perhaps TRBD1 as D (6 bases). Per germline, CDR1 DFQATT and CDR2 SNEGSKA (reference sequence). V lost 0 bases to trimming and J lost 2 bases, with 13 bases between them. The CDR3 covers 15 residues. CDR3 sequence: CSARESGGHNTEAFF. CDR3 in DNA: TGCAGTGCTAGAGAGAGTGGGGGACACAACACTGAAGCTTTCTTT.

The V and J genes are TRBV7-2 and TRBJ1-5; D is uncertain. The V end was cut by 2 bases, the J end by 0 bases, with 8 bases between. Germline CDR1 reads SGHTA; CDR2 reads FQGNSA. This CDR3 has 15 residues. The CDR3 bases are TGTGCCAGCAGCTTAAGAGTGAATAGCAATCAGCCCCAGCATTTT. It specifies CASSLRVNSNQPQHF.

The chain combines TRBV5-1 with TRBJ2-7; D gene uncertain. This CDR3 contains 14 residues. Germline loops: CDR1 SGHRS, CDR2 YFSETQ. With 0 bases removed from V and 3 bases from J, the gap between germline ends came to 10 bases. The CDR3 nucleotides are TGCGCCAGCAGCTTGGGAACCTACGACTACGAGCAGTACTTC. Translating it yields CASSLGTYDYEQYF.

The CDR3 DNA sequence: TGCGCCAGCAGCTCACCCCCGGACAGGTCCGACAATGAGCAGTTCTTC. This codes for CASSSPPDRSDNEQFF. The chain combines TRBV5-1 with TRBJ2-1; 7 positions agree with TRBD1. CDR1 and CDR2 (germline): SGHRS, YFSETQ. This CDR3 spans 16 amino acids. After removal of 3 bases from V and 5 bases from J, the junction contained 11 bases not matched to a gene.

The rearrangement joins TRBV5-1 to TRBJ1-1; no reliable D call. From germline, CDR1 is SGHRS and CDR2 YFSETQ. V was trimmed by 5 bases and J by 4 bases, leaving 12 bases between them. This CDR3 spans 13 amino acids. CDR3 nucleotides: TGCGCCAGCAGTTATACAGAGAGCACTGAAGCTTTCTTT. The encoded protein is CASSYTESTEAFF.

This chain uses TRBV19 with TRBJ2-7; 11 bases are a match to TRBD1. Losses at the gene ends were 2 bases for V and 6 bases for J; bases not matched to a gene: 3. Per the germline V gene, CDR1 is LNHDA and CDR2 is SQIVND (reference sequence). The CDR3 is 14 amino acids. CDR3 protein: CASSIPGTGGEQYF. Written as DNA, the CDR3 is TGTGCCAGTAGTATACCCGGGACAGGGGGCGAGCAGTACTTC.

The genes are TRBV3-1 and TRBJ2-5; D gene uncertain. Germline lookup yields CDR1 LGHDT and CDR2 YNNKEL (reference sequence). Trimming removed 2 bases at V and 4 bases at J, with 8 bases between. CDR3 length: 13 amino acids. CDR3 bases: TGTGCCAGCAGCCAACCCCCCGTAGAGACCCAGTACTTC. Translation gives CASSQPPVETQYF.

This chain connects TRBV29-1 to TRBJ2-1, with D perhaps matching TRBD2 (6 bases). Germline assignment: CDR1 SQVTM and CDR2 ANQGSEA. V dropped 5 bases and J dropped 7 bases, with 15 bases sitting between them. This CDR3 is 13 amino acids long. In DNA form, the CDR3 reads TGCAGCGTTTTAGCGGAGAATGGGAATGAGCAGTTCTTC. Translating gives CSVLAENGNEQFF.

The DNA of the CDR3 is TGTGCCAGCAGCGTAGTTAACAGTCTCATGAACACTGAAGCTTTCTTT. The encoded protein is CASSVVNSLMNTEAFF. The rearrangement joins TRBV9 to TRBJ1-1; D unresolved. Germline CDR1 and CDR2: SGDLS and YYNGEE. This CDR3 has 16 residues. V was pared by 0 bases and J by 0 bases, with 12 bases between. Combining the CDR3 with reference TRBV9 and TRBJ1-1 gives the whole variable domain DSGVTQTPKHLITATGQRVTLRCSPRSGDLSVYWYQQSLDQGLQFLIQYYNGEERAKGNILERFSAQQFPDLHSELNLSSLELGDSALYFCASSVVNSLMNTEAFFGQGTRLTVV.

The chain joins TRBV20-1 to TRBJ2-3; D is ambiguous. V was trimmed by 1 base and J by 0 bases, leaving 26 bases between them. This CDR3 contains 20 residues. Looked up from germline, CDR1 is DFQATT and CDR2 is SNEGSKA (reference sequence). CDR3 loop: CSARGPPSSEIYSSTDTQYF. For the CDR3, the DNA is TGCAGTGCTAGAGGACCTCCGTCCAGCGAGATTTATTCTAGCACAGATACGCAGTATTTT.

The V gene is TRBV4-1, the J gene TRBJ1-2, with D unclear. The CDR3 extends over 13 amino acids. Germline V CDR1 and CDR2: MGHRA, YSYEKL. Trimming took off 1 base at V and 8 bases at J, with 11 bases between the two ends. CDR3 sequence (DNA): TGCGCCAGCAGCCAAGTCCGGAACGGGGGCTACACCTTC. It translates to CASSQVRNGGYTF.

The chain joins TRBV27 to TRBJ1-5; 7 bases map to TRBD1. Germline assignment: CDR1 MNHEY and CDR2 SMNVEV (reference sequence). The V gene end was trimmed by 5 bases and the J gene end by 3 bases; junction bases not matched to a gene: 4. CDR3 length equals 14 residues. CDR3: CASSPRGFNQPQHF. CDR3 coding DNA: TGTGCCAGCAGTCCCAGGGGGTTCAATCAGCCCCAGCATTTT.

The rearrangement uses TRBV20-1 and TRBJ2-1, with TRBD2 matching 7 bases. This CDR3 has 15 amino acids. V lost 3 bases and J lost 0; bases outside the gene matches: 5. Germline V CDR1 and CDR2: DFQATT, SNEGSKA (reference sequence). CDR3 residues: CSARGLAVSYNEQFF. The CDR3 DNA is TGCAGTGCTAGGGGTCTAGCGGTCTCCTACAATGAGCAGTTCTTC.

The gene calls are TRBV30 and TRBJ2-7; D is possibly TRBD1 (5 bases). Germline-derived CDR1 and CDR2 are GTSNPN and SVGIG (reference sequence). V was pared by 2 bases and J by 5 bases, with 10 bases between. CDR3 length equals 12 residues. The CDR3 is CAWSPAGNEQYV. The CDR3 DNA is TGTGCCTGGAGTCCTGCAGGGAACGAGCAGTACGTC.

This clonotype was recorded only once. The chain combines TRBV27 with TRBJ1-1, with TRBD1 matching 8 bases. Germline CDR1 MNHEY, CDR2 SMNVEV (reference sequence). The length of the CDR3 is 15 residues. The V segment lost 6 bases and the J segment 5 bases; nucleotides outside the gene matches: 11. The CDR3 region has the DNA TGTGCCAGCAGGAGCCCCCCAGGGGGCGGGACTGAAGCTTTCTTT. Its translation: CASRSPPGGGTEAFF.

This clonotype showed up just once. This rearrangement joins TRBV30 to TRBJ1-1; D remains ambiguous. V was cut by 7 bases and J by 3 bases, with 12 bases left in between. The CDR3 contains 12 residues. Per the germline V gene, CDR1 is GTSNPN and CDR2 is SVGIG (reference sequence). The CDR3 coding sequence is TGTGCCTTAGACAAGGCAGACACTGAAGCTTTCTTT. It yields the protein CALDKADTEAFF.

This clonotype was found once. The CDR3 DNA follows: TGTGCCAGCAGCCAGGGCCAACGACGCGGGGAAGAGACCCAGTACTTC. Its translation is CASSQGQRRGEETQYF. The chain is built from TRBV3-1 and TRBJ2-5; D is possibly TRBD2 (6 bases). CDR3 length: 16 residues. The germline gives CDR1 LGHDT, CDR2 YNNKEL (reference sequence). V shed 3 bases and J shed 3 bases, with 17 bases lying between them.

The V call is TRBV6-5, the J call TRBJ2-3; 7 positions agree with TRBD1. The CDR3 is 15 residues long. Unmatched junction bases numbered 5, after V lost 4 bases and J lost 1 base. Per the germline V gene, CDR1 is MNHEY and CDR2 is SVGAGI. The CDR3: CASSSTGAGTDTQYF. The DNA for the CDR3 is TGTGCCAGCAGTTCCACAGGGGCTGGCACAGATACGCAGTATTTT.

This clonotype was counted once. V gene TRBV4-1 combines with J gene TRBJ2-5; 10 bases map to TRBD1. CDR1 is MGHRA and CDR2 is YSYEKL in the germline V gene. CDR3 size: 15 residues. V lost 2 bases, J lost 5 bases, and 5 bases stayed unmatched. The CDR3 loop is CASSQPTGGMETQYF. As DNA, the CDR3 is TGCGCCAGCAGCCAACCGACAGGGGGCATGGAGACCCAGTACTTC.

The chain uses TRBV4-1 and TRBJ1-5; D is ambiguous. This CDR3 spans 16 amino acids. Trimming shortened V by 1 base and J by 1 base, and 11 bases separated the two germline ends. The germline CDR1 and CDR2 sequences are MGHRA and YSYEKL. For the CDR3, the DNA is TGCGCCAGCAGCCAAGTATCGACCGGGAGCAATCAGCCCCAGCATTTT. Its translation is CASSQVSTGSNQPQHF.

The chain uses TRBV19 and TRBJ1-2; D might be TRBD1 (5 bases). The germline V and J ends were trimmed by 6 bases and 3 bases, with 8 bases remaining between them. The CDR3 runs to 12 residues. The germline V gene encodes CDR1 LNHDA and CDR2 SQIVND (reference sequence). The CDR3 loop reads CASREGDYGYTF. The CDR3 DNA sequence: TGTGCCAGTAGGGAAGGGGACTATGGCTACACCTTC.

The rearrangement links TRBV29-1 to TRBJ2-2, with 7 nucleotides matching TRBD2. Per germline, CDR1 SQVTM and CDR2 ANQGSEA. CDR3 length equals 16 residues. The V and J ends lost 5 bases and 2 bases, in that order; junction bases with no gene match: 11. The CDR3 coding sequence is TGCAGCGTTAAAGGGGAGCGGGGCGACAACACCGGGGAGCTGTTTTTT. Translation: CSVKGERGDNTGELFF.

This rearrangement joins TRBV6-5 to TRBJ2-5, with D tentatively TRBD1 (6 bases). Germline V gene data show CDR1 as MNHEY and CDR2 as SVGAGI. V lost 2 bases, J lost 5 bases, and 15 bases lay in between. The length of the CDR3 is 15 residues. CDR3 sequence (DNA): TGTGCCAGCAGTTACACAGCTTGGGGGCGGGAGACCCAGTACTTC. Residues: CASSYTAWGRETQYF.